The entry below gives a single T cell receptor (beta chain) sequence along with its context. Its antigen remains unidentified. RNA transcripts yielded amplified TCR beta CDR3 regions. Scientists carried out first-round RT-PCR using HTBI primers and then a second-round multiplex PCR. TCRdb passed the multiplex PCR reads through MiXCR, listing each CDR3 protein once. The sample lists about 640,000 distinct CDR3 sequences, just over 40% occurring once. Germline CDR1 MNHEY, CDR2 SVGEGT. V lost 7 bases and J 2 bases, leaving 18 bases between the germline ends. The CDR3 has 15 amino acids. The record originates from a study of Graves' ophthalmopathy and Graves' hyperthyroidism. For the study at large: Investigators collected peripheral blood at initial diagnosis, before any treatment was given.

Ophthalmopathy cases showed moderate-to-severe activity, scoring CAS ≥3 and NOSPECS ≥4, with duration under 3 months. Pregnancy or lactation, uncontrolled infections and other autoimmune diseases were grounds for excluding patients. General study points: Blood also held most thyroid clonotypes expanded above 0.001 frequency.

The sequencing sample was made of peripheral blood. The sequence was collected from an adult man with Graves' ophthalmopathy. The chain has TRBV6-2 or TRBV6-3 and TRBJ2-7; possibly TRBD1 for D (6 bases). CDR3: CASTNPGTSTYEQYF. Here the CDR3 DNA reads TGTGCCAGCACCAATCCAGGGACATCTACCTACGAGCAGTACTTC.